The 11 T cell receptor beta chains given below trace back to one sample, sequenced in a study of blood T cell repertoires in COVID-19 (dated by TCRdb to 2020 to 2021). The library was generated by the immunoSEQ multiplex PCR assay. What TCRdb holds here is the immuneACCESS table cut down to in-frame rearrangements. Part of the clones is not present; checked against another copy, under half of the missing clones reflect an unresolved V gene, and the others are unexplained. Present in this sample are almost 400,000 clones, about 89% of which were seen just once. The ten largest clones add up to 2.3% of the sample. Sequenced: peripheral blood. These receptors originate from an older woman with COVID-19, enrolled during active disease.

This sequence joins TRBV13 and TRBJ2-3, with D perhaps TRBD2 (5 bases). CDR3 length: 15 residues. With 0 bases removed from V and 4 bases from J, the gap between germline ends came to 11 bases. Per germline, CDR1 PRHDT and CDR2 FYEKMQ (reference sequence). Written as DNA, the CDR3 is TGTGCCAGCAGCTTAGGCCGAGGGCAGGCAGATACGCAGTATTTT. Its translation is CASSLGRGQADTQYF.

This sequence joins TRBV5-5 and TRBJ1-4; D not resolved. This CDR3 region has 15 residues. V lost 9 bases to trimming and J lost 0 bases, with 15 bases between them. CDR1 is SGHKS, CDR2 YYEKEE, per germline (reference sequence). The CDR3 loop reads CATGTGSSTNEKLFF. As DNA, the CDR3 is TGTGCCACCGGTACGGGTTCCTCAACTAATGAAAAACTGTTTTTT.

V gene TRBV10-2 combines with J gene TRBJ1-1; TRBD1 matches 8 bases. Germline-derived CDR1 and CDR2 are WSHSY and SAAADI. This CDR3 contains 16 residues. V dropped 1 base and J dropped 7; count of bases not matched to a gene: 11. CDR3 sequence reads: CASSEWGRGPPGEAFF. The CDR3 coding sequence is TGCGCCAGCAGTGAGTGGGGCAGGGGGCCCCCAGGTGAAGCTTTCTTT.

In DNA form, the CDR3 reads TGTGCCAGCAGGCCGGCACAGGGGGACACTGAAGCTTTCTTT. Protein sequence: CASRPAQGDTEAFF. The rearrangement joins TRBV6-5 to TRBJ1-1; 8 nucleotides line up with TRBD1. V lost 6 bases, J lost 3 bases, and 6 bases stayed unmatched. The CDR3 covers 14 residues. Germline CDR1 reads MNHEY; CDR2 reads SVGAGI.

This sequence joins TRBV2 and TRBJ1-4; a possible D gene is TRBD1 (5 bases). Germline values: CDR1 SNHLY, CDR2 FYNNEI. Trimming stripped 6 bases from V and 10 bases from J, with 15 bases between. This CDR3 has 13 residues. CDR3 loop: CASRRTLPGKLFF. The CDR3 nucleotides read TGTGCCAGCAGAAGGACACTTCCGGGAAAACTGTTTTTT.

The chain has TRBV7-6 and TRBJ1-1, with no clear D. This CDR3 contains 13 residues. Trimming stripped 6 bases from V and 0 bases from J, with 8 bases between. Per the germline V gene, CDR1 is SGHVS and CDR2 is FNYEAQ. CDR3 coding DNA: TGTGCCAGCAGACCCACAGTGAACACTGAAGCTTTCTTT. This translates into CASRPTVNTEAFF.

This clone was seen more than once but under ten times. V usage is TRBV6-5 and J usage is TRBJ1-2; tentative D call: TRBD1 (6 bases). The germline CDR1 and CDR2 sequences are MNHEY and SVGAGI. There are 11 residues in the CDR3. Trimming took 8 bases from V and 8 from J, leaving 12 bases between them. DNA for the CDR3: TGTGCCAGCTTCGGGGGGCTGGGCTACACCTTC. The encoded protein is CASFGGLGYTF.

The V and J genes are TRBV18 and TRBJ1-5; D is undetermined. Germline V gene data show CDR1 as KGHSH and CDR2 as LQKENI. The CDR3 length is 15 residues. The V end was cut by 1 base, the J end by 2 bases, with 9 bases between. CDR3 nucleotide sequence: TGTGCCAGCTCACCACAAGAGGGTCGCAATCAGCCCCAGCATTTT. Protein product: CASSPQEGRNQPQHF. Full variable domain (remainder filled in from reference TRBV18 and TRBJ1-5): NAGVMQNPRHLVRRRGQEARLRCSPMKGHSHVYWYRQLPEEGLKFMVYLQKENIIDESGMPKERFSAEFPKEGPSILRIQQVVRGDSAAYFCASSPQEGRNQPQHFGDGTRLSIL.

In this sample, this clone turned up a few times. V is TRBV5-6 and J is TRBJ1-5, with 9 bases matching TRBD1. V trimming: 2 bases; J trimming: 6 bases; junction bases outside the gene matches: 3. Germline CDR1 SGHDT, CDR2 YYEEEE. The CDR3 has 14 amino acids. CDR3 amino acids: CASSLQGATQPQHF. The CDR3 DNA sequence: TGTGCCAGCAGCTTACAGGGGGCGACTCAGCCCCAGCATTTT.

This chain uses TRBV5-3 with TRBJ2-3; TRBD2 matches at 10 bases. TRBV5-3 is designated an ORF whose function remains uncertain. Unmatched junction bases numbered 6, after V lost 4 bases and J lost 4 bases. The CDR3 consists of 15 residues. The CDR3 coding sequence is TGTGCCAGAAGCCTTCTAGCGGGGGTCCCAGATACGCAGTATTTT. This codes for CARSLLAGVPDTQYF.

The J gene is TRBJ2-2, the V gene TRBV3-1 (or the pseudogene TRBV3-2); 7 positions agree with TRBD1. Looked up from germline, CDR1 is LGHDT and CDR2 is YNNKEL (reference sequence). This CDR3 region has 13 residues. V trimming: 7 bases; J trimming: 4 bases; junction bases outside the gene matches: 3. The CDR3 nucleotides are TGTGCCAGCACAGGACAGGCCACCGGGGAGCTGTTTTTT. Translation gives CASTGQATGELFF.